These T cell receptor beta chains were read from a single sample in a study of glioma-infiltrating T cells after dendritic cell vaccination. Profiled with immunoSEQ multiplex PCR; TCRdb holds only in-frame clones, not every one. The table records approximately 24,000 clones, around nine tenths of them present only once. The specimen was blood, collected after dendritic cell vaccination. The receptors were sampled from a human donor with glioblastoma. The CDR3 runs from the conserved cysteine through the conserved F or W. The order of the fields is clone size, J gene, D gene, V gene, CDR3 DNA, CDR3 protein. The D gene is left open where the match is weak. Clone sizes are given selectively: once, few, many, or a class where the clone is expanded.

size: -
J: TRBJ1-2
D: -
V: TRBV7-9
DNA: TGTGCCAGCAGCCGCCAAAACGTTAGGGGGTATGGCTACACCTTC
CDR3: CASSRQNVRGYGYTF

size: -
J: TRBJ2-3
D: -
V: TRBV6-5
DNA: TGTGCCAGCGTGAAGGGGTATGGGGGGGATACGCAGTATTTT
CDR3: CASVKGYGGDTQYF

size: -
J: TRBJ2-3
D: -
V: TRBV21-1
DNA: TGTGCCAGGAAGCGCAAGGGGACAGATACGCAGTATTTT
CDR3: CARKRKGTDTQYF

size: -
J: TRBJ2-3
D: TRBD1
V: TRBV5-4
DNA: TGTGCCAGCAGCTTAAAAACAGGGGGAAACACAGATACGCAGTATTTT
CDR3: CASSLKTGGNTDTQYF

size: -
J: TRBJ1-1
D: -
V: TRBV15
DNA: TGTGCCACCAGCAGAGCGGGCAGGGGAAGCACTGAAGCTTTCTTT
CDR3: CATSRAGRGSTEAFF

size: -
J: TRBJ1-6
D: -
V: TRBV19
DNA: TGTGCCAGTAGTGTGCGCTGGGGCCCCAATTCACCCCTCCACTTT
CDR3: CASSVRWGPNSPLHF

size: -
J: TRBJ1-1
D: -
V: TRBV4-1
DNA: TGCGCCAGCAGCCCCGGGATACCGGGCACTGAAGCTTTCTTT
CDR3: CASSPGIPGTEAFF

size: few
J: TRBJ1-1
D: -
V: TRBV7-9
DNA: TGTGCCAGCAGCTTGGAGAAAGCTTTCTTT
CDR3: CASSLEKAFF

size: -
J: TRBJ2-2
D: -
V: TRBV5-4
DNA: TGTGCCAGCAGCCCTGAGGCCCCGACTCGAGGGGAGCTGTTTTTT
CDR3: CASSPEAPTRGELFF

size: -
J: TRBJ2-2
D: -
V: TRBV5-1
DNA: TGCGCCAGCAGCTATACAGGGCCGGAAACCGGGGAGCTGTTTTTT
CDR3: CASSYTGPETGELFF

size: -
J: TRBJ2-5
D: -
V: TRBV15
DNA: TGTGCCACCAGCAGAGATCAAAGCGGGGAGACCCAGTACTTC
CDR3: CATSRDQSGETQYF

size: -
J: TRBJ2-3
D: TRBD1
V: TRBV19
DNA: TGTGCCAGTAGAAAGCACGGACAGGGGACAGATACGCAGTATTTT
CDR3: CASRKHGQGTDTQYF

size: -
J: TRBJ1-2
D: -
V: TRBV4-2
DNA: TGTGCCAGCAGCCAAGGGGGGCAGGGGAATGGCTACACCTTC
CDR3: CASSQGGQGNGYTF

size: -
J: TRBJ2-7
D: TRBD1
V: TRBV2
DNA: TGTGCCAGCAGCGTGGGGACAGTAGGCTACGAGCAGTACTTC
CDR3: CASSVGTVGYEQYF

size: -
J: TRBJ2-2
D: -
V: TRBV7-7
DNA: TGTGCCAGTCGAGCGGACACCGGGGAGCTGTTTTTT
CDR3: CASRADTGELFF

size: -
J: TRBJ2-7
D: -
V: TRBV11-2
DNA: TGTGCCAGCAGTGGGAGGATCTACGAGCAGTACTTC
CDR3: CASSGRIYEQYF

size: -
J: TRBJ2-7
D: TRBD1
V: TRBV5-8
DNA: TGTGCCAGCAGCTTTTTGACACGGACAGGGACTCTAGGACTCGAGCAGTACTTC
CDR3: CASSFLTRTGTLGLEQYF

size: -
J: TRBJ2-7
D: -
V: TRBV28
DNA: TGTGCCAGCAGACAGAGTACAACCTACGAGCAGTACTTC
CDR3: CASRQSTTYEQYF

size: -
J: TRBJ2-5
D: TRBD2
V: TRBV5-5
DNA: TGTGCCAGCAGCTTTCGACTAGCGGGGCAAGAGACCCAGTACTTC
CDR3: CASSFRLAGQETQYF

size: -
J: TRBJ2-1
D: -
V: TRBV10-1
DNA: TGCGCCAGCAGTGAGACTTTATTCTACAATGAGCAGTTCTTC
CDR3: CASSETLFYNEQFF